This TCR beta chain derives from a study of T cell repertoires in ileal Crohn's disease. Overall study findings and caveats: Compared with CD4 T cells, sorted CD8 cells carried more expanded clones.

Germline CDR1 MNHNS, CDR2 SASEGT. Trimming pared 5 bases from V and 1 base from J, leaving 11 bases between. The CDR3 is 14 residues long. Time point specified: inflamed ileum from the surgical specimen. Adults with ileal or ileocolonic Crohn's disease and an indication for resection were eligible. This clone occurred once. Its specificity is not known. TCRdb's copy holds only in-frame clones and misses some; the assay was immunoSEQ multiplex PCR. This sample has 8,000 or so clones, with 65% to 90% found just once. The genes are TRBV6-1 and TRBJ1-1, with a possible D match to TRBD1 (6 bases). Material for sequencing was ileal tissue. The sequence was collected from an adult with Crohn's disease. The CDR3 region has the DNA TGTGCCAGCAGTCCTCTAGGGGGGAACACTGAAGCTTTCTTT. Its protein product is CASSPLGGNTEAFF.